This is a list of T cell receptor beta chains from one sample in a study of T cells after yellow fever vaccination. MiXCR, run by TCRdb on the 5' RACE reads, gives a single entry per CDR3 protein. The sample consists of about 330,000 distinct CDR3 sequences, 8.1% of them appearing once. Sample: PBMCs, taken approximately 40 days after the first yellow fever vaccination. Receptor source: a man aged 18 to 35 who received the YFV17D yellow fever vaccine. Each CDR3 is given with its conserved first and last residue. D genes are given only for firm matches. Clone size is not always given. Where it is, it says once, few, many or a class for expanded clones.

d_call	cdr3_length	clone_size	v_call	j_call	cdr3_aa	cdr3_nt
-	13	-	TRBV21-1	TRBJ2-3	CASTCRSTDTQYF	TGTGCCAGCACTTGCAGAAGCACAGATACGCAGTATTTT
-	13	few	TRBV24-1	TRBJ1-4	CATSGFLYEKLFF	TGTGCCACCAGTGGGTTCCTTTATGAAAAACTGTTTTTT
-	15	-	TRBV7-2	TRBJ1-5	CASSPGRGGGQPQHF	TGTGCCAGCAGCCCCGGACGCGGGGGCGGACAGCCCCAGCATTTT
-	14	few	TRBV5-1	TRBJ1-6	CASSRDRRDSPLHF	TGCGCCAGCAGCCGGGACCGACGGGATTCACCCCTCCACTTT
-	12	few	TRBV29-1	TRBJ2-1	CSVEVIGDEQFF	TGCAGCGTTGAAGTAATAGGCGATGAGCAGTTCTTC
-	14	few	TRBV7-2	TRBJ2-7	CASSRHWFGREQYF	TGTGCCAGCAGCCGCCACTGGTTTGGGCGCGAGCAGTACTTC
TRBD2	16	-	TRBV10-3	TRBJ2-3	CAISESALAGDDTQYF	TGTGCCATCAGTGAGTCAGCGCTAGCGGGGGACGATACGCAGTATTTT
-	14	few	TRBV24-1	TRBJ2-5	CATRFPGHQETQYF	TGTGCCACCAGATTCCCGGGACACCAAGAGACCCAGTACTTC
TRBD1	16	-	TRBV10-3	TRBJ2-3	CAITKDRGQGTDTQYF	TGTGCCATCACCAAGGACAGGGGGCAAGGCACAGATACGCAGTATTTT
TRBD2	15	few	TRBV7-8	TRBJ2-7	CASSSTTSGAYEQYF	TGTGCCAGCAGCTCGACGACTAGCGGAGCATACGAGCAGTACTTC
TRBD2	14	few	TRBV10-3	TRBJ2-7	CAISSGGYSYEQYF	TGTGCCATCAGTAGCGGGGGATACTCCTACGAGCAGTACTTC
-	14	few	TRBV12-3/TRBV12-4	TRBJ1-1	CASRNWERDTEAFF	TGTGCCAGCAGGAACTGGGAGAGGGACACTGAAGCTTTCTTT
-	16	-	TRBV4-1	TRBJ2-3	CASSQDPGVGTDTQYF	TGCGCCAGCAGCCAAGATCCCGGGGTAGGGACAGATACGCAGTATTTT
-	14	few	TRBV12-3/TRBV12-4	TRBJ2-2	CASSSGTKTGELFF	TGTGCCAGCAGTTCCGGGACCAAAACCGGGGAGCTGTTTTTT
-	16	few	TRBV4-3	TRBJ1-4	CASSQSPVLGDEKLFF	TGCGCCAGCAGCCAATCCCCAGTTCTGGGGGATGAAAAACTGTTTTTT
-	12	-	TRBV7-2	TRBJ2-7	CAGSLSGYEQYF	TGTGCCGGCAGCTTAAGTGGGTACGAGCAGTACTTC
TRBD2	17	-	TRBV12-3/TRBV12-4	TRBJ2-3	CASSFYGGAIRTDTQYF	TGTGCTAGCAGTTTTTACGGGGGGGCCATAAGAACAGATACGCAGTATTTT
-	14	many	TRBV6-5	TRBJ2-1	CASSLGQLDNEQFF	TGTGCCAGCAGCTTAGGACAACTGGACAATGAGCAGTTCTTC
TRBD1	17	-	TRBV7-2	TRBJ2-3	CASSYFPGTALTDTQYF	TGTGCCAGCAGCTATTTCCCGGGGACAGCTCTCACAGATACGCAGTATTTT
-	13	-	TRBV11-1	TRBJ2-2	CASSYRATGELFF	TGTGCCAGCAGCTACAGAGCCACCGGGGAGCTGTTTTTT
-	14	-	TRBV10-3	TRBJ1-1	CAITPQGANTEAFF	TGTGCCATCACGCCACAGGGAGCGAACACTGAAGCTTTCTTT
-	14	few	TRBV5-6	TRBJ2-4	CASSSTDGRPIQYF	TGTGCCAGCAGCTCGACCGACGGAAGGCCCATTCAGTACTTC
-	15	many	TRBV13	TRBJ1-1	CASSWGRGLGTEAFF	TGTGCCAGCAGTTGGGGACGGGGTTTGGGGACTGAAGCTTTCTTT
-	16	few	TRBV4-2	TRBJ2-2	CASSQGQAAATGELFF	TGTGCCAGCAGCCAAGGACAGGCGGCTGCCACCGGGGAGCTGTTTTTT
TRBD1	13	few	TRBV19	TRBJ2-3	CATGTGPTDTQYF	TGTGCCACCGGGACAGGGCCCACAGATACGCAGTATTTT
-	13	once	TRBV19	TRBJ1-1	CASSTRGRTEAFF	TGTGCCAGTAGTACCAGGGGACGAACTGAAGCTTTCTTT
TRBD1	15	-	TRBV20-1	TRBJ2-3	CSARDVGTGADTQYF	TGCAGTGCTAGAGATGTAGGGACAGGGGCAGATACGCAGTATTTT
TRBD1	16	-	TRBV28	TRBJ1-2	CASSYWSRDRGRGYTF	TGTGCCAGCAGTTACTGGTCCCGGGACAGGGGGCGGGGCTACACCTTC
-	13	-	TRBV6-1	TRBJ1-2	CASSQSGAHGYTF	TGTGCCAGCAGTCAATCAGGAGCTCATGGCTACACCTTC
TRBD1	15	-	TRBV3-1	TRBJ2-1	CASSQREDRGNEQFF	TGTGCCAGCAGCCAGAGGGAGGACAGGGGTAATGAGCAGTTCTTC
-	12	-	TRBV20-1	TRBJ1-1	CSANPVNTEAFF	TGCAGTGCTAACCCGGTGAACACTGAAGCTTTCTTT
TRBD1	14	few	TRBV11-2	TRBJ2-5	CASSWGQAQETQYF	TGTGCCAGCAGCTGGGGACAGGCCCAGGAGACCCAGTACTTC
TRBD1	16	few	TRBV5-1	TRBJ1-1	CASSLGTGGLRTEAFF	TGCGCCAGCAGCTTAGGGACAGGGGGCCTGAGGACTGAAGCTTTCTTT
TRBD1	13	few	TRBV12-3/TRBV12-4	TRBJ1-2	CASIPAGGHGYTF	TGTGCCAGCATTCCCGCAGGGGGGCATGGCTACACCTTC
TRBD2	15	few	TRBV29-1	TRBJ2-7	CSVEEGTSGSYEQYF	TGCAGCGTTGAAGAAGGGACTAGCGGCTCCTACGAGCAGTACTTC
-	14	-	TRBV3-1	TRBJ2-5	CASSQSGNQETQYF	TGTGCCAGCAGCCAATCCGGGAACCAAGAGACCCAGTACTTC
-	13	many	TRBV29-1	TRBJ1-2	CSVEGDTNYGYTF	TGCAGCGTTGAGGGAGATACAAACTATGGCTACACCTTC
-	9	-	TRBV12-5	TRBJ2-5	CASGFSQYF	TGTGCTAGTGGTTTCAGCCAGTACTTC
TRBD1	16	-	TRBV19	TRBJ2-1	CASSIGRQGPYNEQFF	TGTGCCAGTAGTATAGGGAGACAGGGGCCCTACAATGAGCAGTTCTTC
-	13	few	TRBV24-1	TRBJ1-5	CATSEAGDQPQHF	TGTGCCACCAGTGAGGCGGGGGATCAGCCCCAGCATTTT
TRBD1	15	-	TRBV7-6	TRBJ2-1	CASSQRQGYSNEQFF	TGTGCCAGCAGCCAAAGACAGGGGTATTCCAATGAGCAGTTCTTC
TRBD2	17	-	TRBV7-3	TRBJ2-1	CASSPPPGTSGHNEQFF	TGTGCCAGCAGCCCACCCCCAGGGACTAGCGGGCACAATGAGCAGTTCTTC
-	15	-	TRBV7-2	TRBJ1-2	CASSMVTTDYYGYTF	TGTGCCAGCAGCATGGTAACTACCGACTACTATGGCTACACCTTC
TRBD1	15	many	TRBV7-9	TRBJ2-3	CASSSGQGSTDTQYF	TGTGCCAGCAGCTCCGGACAGGGAAGTACAGATACGCAGTATTTT
-	15	-	TRBV4-1	TRBJ1-5	CASSLRPMRNQPQHF	TGCGCCAGCAGCCTCAGACCCATGAGGAATCAGCCCCAGCATTTT
TRBD1	16	-	TRBV7-7	TRBJ2-3	CASSRTQDRRTDTQYF	TGTGCTAGCAGCCGAACCCAGGACAGGCGCACAGATACGCAGTATTTT
TRBD2	15	few	TRBV4-1	TRBJ2-7	CASSQRLAGGYEQYF	TGCGCCAGCAGCCAACGACTAGCGGGGGGCTACGAGCAGTACTTC
TRBD1	14	-	TRBV4-3	TRBJ1-1	CASSHITGDTEAFF	TGCGCCAGCAGCCATATCACAGGGGACACTGAAGCTTTCTTT
-	14	-	TRBV10-3	TRBJ1-2	CAITRNSANYGYTF	TGTGCCATCACCAGAAACAGCGCTAACTATGGCTACACCTTC
-	14	few	TRBV20-1	TRBJ2-5	CSATDRLGQETQYF	TGCAGTGCTACCGACAGACTTGGCCAAGAGACCCAGTACTTC
-	15	many	TRBV5-1	TRBJ1-1	CASRREGTMNTEAFF	TGCGCCAGCCGGCGGGAGGGAACGATGAACACTGAAGCTTTCTTT
-	13	-	TRBV5-1	TRBJ2-7	CASSLAGTGEQYF	TGCGCCAGCAGCTTGGCGGGGACCGGCGAGCAGTACTTC
-	13	-	TRBV5-1	TRBJ2-1	CASSPKGYNEQFF	TGCGCCAGCAGCCCTAAGGGGTACAATGAGCAGTTCTTC
-	14	few	TRBV6-1	TRBJ1-3	CASSEWDSGNTIYF	TGTGCCAGCAGTGAATGGGACTCTGGAAACACCATATATTTT
-	13	few	TRBV5-4	TRBJ2-7	CASSLNQGTEQYF	TGTGCCAGCAGCTTGAATCAGGGAACCGAGCAGTACTTC
-	15	-	TRBV12-5	TRBJ2-1	CASGDGTDSYNEQFF	TGTGCTAGTGGGGATGGGACTGACTCCTACAATGAGCAGTTCTTC
-	18	few	TRBV7-6	TRBJ2-7	CASSPLRDTPIRVYEQYF	TGTGCCAGCAGCCCGCTCCGGGACACCCCAATAAGGGTCTACGAGCAGTACTTC